These T cell receptor beta chains were read from a single sample in a study of shared clonotypes between healthy human individuals. Sequencing used immunoSEQ multiplex PCR; TCRdb keeps in-frame clones, though not all of them. The sample contains some 2,000,000 clones, just under 95% of which appear only once. Sequencing was performed on naive CD8+ T cells sorted from blood. These receptors were obtained from a man aged 18 to 30 in good health. CDR3s include the opening cysteine and the closing phenylalanine or tryptophan. The D gene is left open where the match is weak. The size field is filled for only some rows; it gives once, few, many or a size class.

V gene: TRBV30
D gene: NA
J gene: TRBJ1-3
clone size: NA
CDR3 DNA: TGTGCCTGGAGCGATGGACAGTACTCTGGAAACACCATATATTTT
CDR3 protein: CAWSDGQYSGNTIYF

V gene: TRBV6-5
D gene: NA
J gene: TRBJ1-1
clone size: once
CDR3 DNA: TGTGCCAGCAGTTATTCATTGAACACTGAAGCTTTCTTT
CDR3 protein: CASSYSLNTEAFF

V gene: TRBV2
D gene: NA
J gene: TRBJ1-1
clone size: NA
CDR3 DNA: TGTGCCAGCACTCGGGAGAACAGCAACACTGAAGCTTTCTTT
CDR3 protein: CASTRENSNTEAFF

V gene: TRBV30
D gene: NA
J gene: TRBJ1-1
clone size: few
CDR3 DNA: TGTGCCTGGAGTGTTGCCATGAACACTGAAGCTTTCTTT
CDR3 protein: CAWSVAMNTEAFF

V gene: TRBV15
D gene: TRBD1
J gene: TRBJ2-7
clone size: NA
CDR3 DNA: TGTGCCACCAGCAGCTTACCGGGACAGGGGGCTGAAGGGCTTTACGAGCAGTACTTC
CDR3 protein: CATSSLPGQGAEGLYEQYF

V gene: TRBV19
D gene: NA
J gene: TRBJ2-7
clone size: NA
CDR3 DNA: TGTGCCAGTAGTATTAGGTCTTTCTCCTACGAGCAGTACTTC
CDR3 protein: CASSIRSFSYEQYF

V gene: TRBV4-1
D gene: NA
J gene: TRBJ1-2
clone size: NA
CDR3 DNA: TGCGCCAGCAGCCCCTCAAGCTCCTTCTATGGCTACACCTTC
CDR3 protein: CASSPSSSFYGYTF

V gene: TRBV27
D gene: TRBD1
J gene: TRBJ1-2
clone size: NA
CDR3 DNA: TGTGCCAGCAGTTTAGGGGGACAGGGTGGCGAAGAGTTCTATGGCTACACCTTC
CDR3 protein: CASSLGGQGGEEFYGYTF

V gene: TRBV2
D gene: TRBD1
J gene: TRBJ1-5
clone size: NA
CDR3 DNA: TGTGCCAGCACCGAGGGGACAGGGGGGAATCAGCCCCAGCATTTT
CDR3 protein: CASTEGTGGNQPQHF

V gene: TRBV5-6
D gene: NA
J gene: TRBJ2-7
clone size: NA
CDR3 DNA: TGTGCCAGCAGCCCGGGGGACTCCTTCTACGAGCAGTACTTC
CDR3 protein: CASSPGDSFYEQYF

V gene: TRBV5-1
D gene: TRBD1
J gene: TRBJ2-3
clone size: NA
CDR3 DNA: TGCGCCAGCAGCTTGGTGGACAGGGTAGATACGCAGTATTTT
CDR3 protein: CASSLVDRVDTQYF

V gene: TRBV9
D gene: NA
J gene: TRBJ1-4
clone size: NA
CDR3 DNA: TGTGCCAGCAGCGACAGTGCAAGTGAAAAACTGTTTTTT
CDR3 protein: CASSDSASEKLFF

V gene: TRBV6-5
D gene: NA
J gene: TRBJ2-5
clone size: NA
CDR3 DNA: TGTGCCAGCAGTTTTTACATGGGGAGTGAACAAGAGACCCAGTACTTC
CDR3 protein: CASSFYMGSEQETQYF

V gene: TRBV15
D gene: NA
J gene: TRBJ1-5
clone size: NA
CDR3 DNA: TGTGCCACCAGCAGAGAACGACACGTAACTAGCAATCAGCCCCAGCATTTT
CDR3 protein: CATSRERHVTSNQPQHF

V gene: TRBV25-1
D gene: NA
J gene: TRBJ1-4
clone size: NA
CDR3 DNA: TGTGCCAGCAGTGAACAGGGTTACGAAAAACTGTTTTTT
CDR3 protein: CASSEQGYEKLFF

V gene: TRBV27
D gene: TRBD2
J gene: TRBJ2-1
clone size: NA
CDR3 DNA: TGTGCCACCCGATTAGCGGGTTCCTACAATGAGCAGTTCTTC
CDR3 protein: CATRLAGSYNEQFF

V gene: TRBV9
D gene: TRBD2
J gene: TRBJ2-5
clone size: NA
CDR3 DNA: TGTGCCAGCAGCGTTGCGGGGGGGCTACAGGAGACCCAGTACTTC
CDR3 protein: CASSVAGGLQETQYF

V gene: TRBV10-1
D gene: TRBD1
J gene: TRBJ2-7
clone size: NA
CDR3 DNA: TGCGCCAGCAGTCCAGGGGGAATGAGCGAGCAGTACTTC
CDR3 protein: CASSPGGMSEQYF

V gene: TRBV9
D gene: NA
J gene: TRBJ1-2
clone size: NA
CDR3 DNA: TGTGCCAGCAGCGTAGGGGGCAACTATGGCTACACCTTC
CDR3 protein: CASSVGGNYGYTF

V gene: TRBV30
D gene: NA
J gene: TRBJ2-2
clone size: NA
CDR3 DNA: TGTGCCTGGACCCTCTTGGGAGGCGGGGAGCTGTTTTTT
CDR3 protein: CAWTLLGGGELFF

V gene: TRBV9
D gene: NA
J gene: TRBJ1-2
clone size: NA
CDR3 DNA: TGTGCCAGCAGCGTAGACGGGCTCGTGGGGGAAGGGGCATATGGCTACACCTTC
CDR3 protein: CASSVDGLVGEGAYGYTF

V gene: TRBV6-5
D gene: TRBD1
J gene: TRBJ1-5
clone size: NA
CDR3 DNA: TGTGCCAGCAGACGAGGACAGGGGCCCCAGCCCCAGCATTTT
CDR3 protein: CASRRGQGPQPQHF

V gene: TRBV27
D gene: TRBD2
J gene: TRBJ2-7
clone size: NA
CDR3 DNA: TGTGCCAGCAGAAGCGGCGGGGGCGAGCAGTACTTC
CDR3 protein: CASRSGGGEQYF

V gene: TRBV4-3
D gene: NA
J gene: TRBJ1-6
clone size: NA
CDR3 DNA: TGCGCCAGCAGCCAAGTAATGGGGCCTAATTCACCCCTCCACTTT
CDR3 protein: CASSQVMGPNSPLHF

V gene: TRBV27
D gene: TRBD2
J gene: TRBJ2-1
clone size: NA
CDR3 DNA: TGTGCCAGCAGTTTAAGGCTAGCGGGAGGCAATGAGCAGTTCTTC
CDR3 protein: CASSLRLAGGNEQFF

V gene: TRBV11-2
D gene: NA
J gene: TRBJ2-7
clone size: NA
CDR3 DNA: TGTGCCAGCAGCTCCGATTCACTAGGCTTCTACGAGCAGTACTTC
CDR3 protein: CASSSDSLGFYEQYF

V gene: TRBV7-9
D gene: TRBD1
J gene: TRBJ2-5
clone size: NA
CDR3 DNA: TGTGCCAGCAGCTCCCGGACAGGGCCTCAAGAGACCCAGTACTTC
CDR3 protein: CASSSRTGPQETQYF

V gene: TRBV25-1
D gene: NA
J gene: TRBJ1-4
clone size: NA
CDR3 DNA: TGTGCCAGCAGTGAGCCCCCGTATGAAAAACTGTTTTTT
CDR3 protein: CASSEPPYEKLFF

V gene: TRBV9
D gene: NA
J gene: TRBJ2-1
clone size: NA
CDR3 DNA: TGTGCCAGCAGCGCCCCGGCCGGGAATGAGCAGTTCTTC
CDR3 protein: CASSAPAGNEQFF

V gene: TRBV19
D gene: TRBD2
J gene: TRBJ2-7
clone size: NA
CDR3 DNA: TGTGCCAGTAGTGTTCTAGCGGGAGCTCAGAGCGAGCAGTACTTC
CDR3 protein: CASSVLAGAQSEQYF

V gene: TRBV27
D gene: NA
J gene: TRBJ2-7
clone size: NA
CDR3 DNA: TGTGCCAGCAGTTGGGGGCGCGGGTACGAGCAGTACTTC
CDR3 protein: CASSWGRGYEQYF

V gene: TRBV6-1
D gene: NA
J gene: TRBJ2-4
clone size: NA
CDR3 DNA: TGTGCCAGCAGTGAAGTCGGGCTAGCCAAAAACATTCAGTACTTC
CDR3 protein: CASSEVGLAKNIQYF

V gene: TRBV4-1
D gene: NA
J gene: TRBJ2-7
clone size: NA
CDR3 DNA: TGCGCCAGCAGCCTTGGGACATCAACCTACGAGCAGTACTTC
CDR3 protein: CASSLGTSTYEQYF

V gene: TRBV29-1
D gene: NA
J gene: TRBJ2-6
clone size: NA
CDR3 DNA: TGCAGCTCTGGGGCCAACGTCCTGACTTTC
CDR3 protein: CSSGANVLTF

V gene: TRBV9
D gene: NA
J gene: TRBJ2-5
clone size: NA
CDR3 DNA: TGTGCCAGCAGCGTTGCGGAGGGGGGGGAGACCCAGTACTTC
CDR3 protein: CASSVAEGGETQYF

V gene: TRBV5-4
D gene: TRBD2
J gene: TRBJ2-7
clone size: NA
CDR3 DNA: TGTGCCAGCAGCTTTCGGGACTACTCCGACGAGCAGTACTTC
CDR3 protein: CASSFRDYSDEQYF

V gene: TRBV6-5
D gene: NA
J gene: TRBJ1-5
clone size: NA
CDR3 DNA: TGTGCCAGCAGTTACGGAGTGGGGGCCGATCAGCCCCAGCATTTT
CDR3 protein: CASSYGVGADQPQHF

V gene: TRBV13
D gene: TRBD2
J gene: TRBJ2-4
clone size: NA
CDR3 DNA: TGTGCCAGCAGCTTAGTCGGCAGCGGGGAAAACATTCAGTACTTC
CDR3 protein: CASSLVGSGENIQYF

V gene: TRBV6-5
D gene: NA
J gene: TRBJ2-5
clone size: NA
CDR3 DNA: TGTGCCAGCAGCGGACAGACCCAAGAGACCCAGTACTTC
CDR3 protein: CASSGQTQETQYF

V gene: TRBV4-2
D gene: NA
J gene: TRBJ2-3
clone size: NA
CDR3 DNA: TGTGCCAGCAGCCAAGATTCGCCCTGGCCGCAGTATTTT
CDR3 protein: CASSQDSPWPQYF

V gene: TRBV4-1
D gene: TRBD2
J gene: TRBJ2-5
clone size: NA
CDR3 DNA: TGCGCCAGCAGACTCAGCGGGGGGGCGAGAGAGACCCAGTACTTC
CDR3 protein: CASRLSGGARETQYF

V gene: TRBV5-1
D gene: NA
J gene: TRBJ2-1
clone size: NA
CDR3 DNA: TGCGCCAGCAGCTTGTATAACCCTTCCTACAATGAGCAGTTCTTC
CDR3 protein: CASSLYNPSYNEQFF

V gene: TRBV4-2
D gene: NA
J gene: TRBJ2-7
clone size: NA
CDR3 DNA: TGTGCCAGCAGCCACCCAGACGGCGAGCAGTACTTC
CDR3 protein: CASSHPDGEQYF

V gene: TRBV28
D gene: TRBD1
J gene: TRBJ2-7
clone size: few
CDR3 DNA: TGTGCCACCACTTCTCTAACAGGGGGCTCCTACGAGCAGTACTTC
CDR3 protein: CATTSLTGGSYEQYF

V gene: TRBV5-1
D gene: NA
J gene: TRBJ2-6
clone size: NA
CDR3 DNA: TGCGCCAGCAGCCCGGAGACAGGCGGGAGCTCTGGGGCCAACGTCCTGACTTTC
CDR3 protein: CASSPETGGSSGANVLTF

V gene: TRBV7-9
D gene: TRBD1
J gene: TRBJ1-4
clone size: NA
CDR3 DNA: TGTGCCAGCAGCTCGACAGGGGAAGGTAATGAAAAACTGTTTTTT
CDR3 protein: CASSSTGEGNEKLFF

V gene: TRBV7-8
D gene: TRBD2
J gene: TRBJ2-3
clone size: NA
CDR3 DNA: TGTGCCAGCAGTTCCGGGACTAGTCGCACAGATACGCAGTATTTT
CDR3 protein: CASSSGTSRTDTQYF

V gene: TRBV6-1
D gene: TRBD1
J gene: TRBJ1-1
clone size: NA
CDR3 DNA: TGTGCCAGCAGTGAAGGGACAGGGGGCACTGAAGCTTTCTTT
CDR3 protein: CASSEGTGGTEAFF

V gene: TRBV5-4
D gene: TRBD2
J gene: TRBJ2-2
clone size: NA
CDR3 DNA: TGTGCCAGCAGCTTACTAGCGGAAACCGGGGAGCTGTTTTTT
CDR3 protein: CASSLLAETGELFF

V gene: TRBV28
D gene: NA
J gene: TRBJ2-7
clone size: NA
CDR3 DNA: TGTGCCAGCAGTTTCAGGAACTACGAGCAGTACTTC
CDR3 protein: CASSFRNYEQYF

V gene: TRBV7-2
D gene: NA
J gene: TRBJ2-3
clone size: NA
CDR3 DNA: TGTGCCAGCAGCTTAGCCGGGCAGGGGCCAGATACGCAGTATTTT
CDR3 protein: CASSLAGQGPDTQYF

V gene: TRBV10-1
D gene: NA
J gene: TRBJ2-3
clone size: once
CDR3 DNA: TGCGCCAGCAGTGATTGGACTAGCACAGATACGCAGTATTTT
CDR3 protein: CASSDWTSTDTQYF